A single sample gave rise to the 20 T cell receptor beta chains below, sequenced in a study of early stage breast cancer tumors. Clones were sequenced by immunoSEQ multiplex PCR, and TCRdb holds only the in-frame ones, with some missing. The table lists fewer than 35,000 clones, under 75% of them singletons. The sequenced sample consisted of blood. These receptor sequences come from a person aged 50-59 years with breast cancer.

The rearrangement links TRBV4-2 to TRBJ1-2; D uncertain. This CDR3 is built from 13 residues. Per the germline V gene, CDR1 is LGHNA and CDR2 is YNFKEQ. V shed 0 bases and J shed 3 bases, with 5 bases lying between them. The CDR3 spells CASSQDRDYGYTF. The CDR3 bases are TGTGCCAGCAGCCAAGATCGGGACTATGGCTACACCTTC.

CDR3 region: CSDLSGSPDNEQFF. DNA of the CDR3: TGCAGCGACCTTAGCGGGAGTCCCGACAATGAGCAGTTCTTC. The J gene is TRBJ2-1, the V gene TRBV29-1, with 9 bases aligning to TRBD2. V shed 7 bases, J shed 5 bases, and the junction held 9 bases outside the gene matches. The CDR3 is 14 residues long. Germline CDR1 is SQVTM and CDR2 is ANQGSEA.

This sequence joins TRBV7-2 and TRBJ2-1; 11 bases are a match to TRBD2. V was clipped by 5 bases and J by 7 bases; unmatched bases: 7. CDR1 SGHTA and CDR2 FQGNSA come from the germline V gene. CDR3 size: 15 residues. For the CDR3, the DNA is TGTGCCAGCAGCAAATTTACTAGCGGGAGTAATGAGCAGTTCTTC. Translation: CASSKFTSGSNEQFF.

The chain combines TRBV6-6 with TRBJ2-5; 8 bases agree with TRBD1. Germline CDR1 reads MNHNY; CDR2 reads SVGAGI (reference sequence). The CDR3 runs to 14 residues. Trimming removed 5 bases from V and 5 bases from J; junction bases left unmatched: 7. The CDR3 is CASSPQGASETQYF. Here the CDR3 DNA reads TGTGCCAGCAGTCCCCAGGGGGCTAGTGAGACCCAGTACTTC.

The chain links TRBV7-2 to TRBJ2-5; tentative D call: TRBD2 (6 bases). The CDR3 consists of 16 residues. The germline CDR1 and CDR2 sequences are SGHTA and FQGNSA. V shed 1 base and J shed 4 bases, with 16 bases lying between them. The DNA of the CDR3 is TGTGCCAGCAGCTTAGTAGGGTCGGGAGAGCGAGAGACCCAGTACTTC. Amino acid sequence: CASSLVGSGERETQYF. The complete variable domain, with remaining parts taken from reference TRBV7-2 and TRBJ2-5, reads GAGVSQSPSNKVTEKGKDVELRCDPISGHTALYWYRQSLGQGLEFLIYFQGNSAPDKSGLPSDRFSAERTGGSVSTLTIQRTQQEDSAVYLCASSLVGSGERETQYFGPGTRLLVL.

This chain links TRBV9 with TRBJ2-3; 11 nucleotides line up with TRBD2. From germline, CDR1 is SGDLS and CDR2 YYNGEE. J gave up 1 base and V 1 base, and 8 bases lay outside the gene matches. The CDR3 extends over 18 amino acids. CDR3 nucleotide sequence: TGTGCCAGCAGCGTATCCCCCCCACTAGCGGGAGGCACAGATACGCAGTATTTT. Translated, it gives CASSVSPPLAGGTDTQYF.

CDR3 protein: CASSPSGPSSYNEQFF. CDR3 coding DNA: TGTGCCAGCAGTCCTAGCGGGCCAAGCTCCTACAATGAGCAGTTCTTC. The chain uses TRBV6-4 and TRBJ2-1; TRBD2 matches 8 bases. This CDR3 has 16 amino acids. Germline loops: CDR1 MRHNA, CDR2 SNTAGT. V trimming: 5 bases; J trimming: 0 bases; junction bases outside the gene matches: 6.

The V call is TRBV11-2, the J call TRBJ2-1, with D hard to call. The V gene lost 1 base and the J gene lost 7 bases, with 11 bases spanning the gap. The CDR3 is 14 residues long. The germline CDR1 and CDR2 sequences are SGHAT and FQNNGV. Here the CDR3 DNA reads TGTGCCAGCAGCTTAGTTGCCCGGGCGAATGAGCAGTTCTTC. Amino acid sequence: CASSLVARANEQFF.

The table lists this clone with a few counts. The chain employs TRBV19 and TRBJ1-2, with D unclear. V gave up 1 base and J gave up 2 bases, with 5 bases separating them. This CDR3 is built from 13 residues. Germline loops: CDR1 LNHDA, CDR2 SQIVND (reference sequence). The CDR3: CASSIGENYGYTF. The DNA for the CDR3 is TGTGCCAGTAGTATAGGGGAGAACTATGGCTACACCTTC.

The chain has TRBV5-1 and TRBJ1-5; 10 bases line up with TRBD1. Germline V gene lookup returns CDR1 SGHRS and CDR2 YFSETQ. V lost 4 bases, J lost 5 bases, and 3 bases stayed unmatched. The CDR3 loop spans 14 amino acids. CDR3 amino acids: CASSTGTGDQPQHF. For the CDR3, the DNA is TGCGCCAGCAGCACCGGGACAGGGGATCAGCCCCAGCATTTT.

The J gene is TRBJ1-6, the V gene TRBV5-1; 10 bases are shared with TRBD1. Losses at the gene ends were 5 bases for V and 7 bases for J; bases not matched to a gene: 9. CDR3 length: 16 residues. Germline-derived CDR1 and CDR2 are SGHRS and YFSETQ. This CDR3 reads CASRLTPGQGNSPLHF. CDR3 DNA: TGCGCCAGCAGATTAACTCCGGGACAGGGGAATTCACCCCTCCACTTT.

This chain connects TRBV29-1 to TRBJ2-7; TRBD2 matches at 7 bases. V trimming: 1 base; J trimming: 0 bases; junction bases outside the gene matches: 18. The CDR3 has 19 residues. Germline V gives CDR1 SQVTM, CDR2 ANQGSEA. As DNA, the CDR3 is TGCAGCGTTGAAGGGGGGGGAGAGGGCGGACTGTCTAGCTCCTACGAGCAGTACTTC. Translated, it gives CSVEGGGEGGLSSSYEQYF.

The chain employs TRBV14 and TRBJ2-1; D uncertain. The V gene lost 4 bases and the J gene lost 3 bases, with 7 bases spanning the gap. CDR1 SGHDN and CDR2 FVKESK come from the germline V gene. The CDR3 runs to 13 residues. The CDR3 spells CASSPDDYNEQFF. As DNA, the CDR3 is TGTGCCAGCAGCCCAGACGACTACAATGAGCAGTTCTTC.

The CDR3 bases are TGTGCCAGCAGCTTAGTTAAATCGTGGGGTGGCTACGAGCAGTACTTC. This translates into CASSLVKSWGGYEQYF. V usage is TRBV11-2 and J usage is TRBJ2-7; D remains unclear. Germline V gives CDR1 SGHAT, CDR2 FQNNGV. The germline V and J ends were trimmed by 1 base and 3 bases, with 16 bases remaining between them. The CDR3 is 16 residues long.

This clone was picked up a small number of times. This chain uses TRBV4-1 with TRBJ2-7, with 9 positions matching TRBD2. The CDR3 loop spans 14 amino acids. The junction had 7 bases not matched to a gene; V was cut back by 4 bases and J by 6 bases. The germline V gene has CDR1 MGHRA and CDR2 YSYEKL. CDR3 loop: CASSPGLARSEQYF. In nucleotides, the CDR3 is TGCGCCAGCAGCCCTGGACTAGCGAGAAGCGAGCAGTACTTC.

This clone was counted a few times. The rearrangement uses TRBV7-9 and TRBJ2-7; a possible D gene is TRBD1 (6 bases). The ends were cut back, 4 bases at V and 6 bases at J, with 16 bases in the middle. The CDR3 contains 14 residues. Germline CDR1 and CDR2: SEHNR and FQNEAQ (reference sequence). In DNA form, the CDR3 reads TGTGCCAGCAGCTCCTTAACAGGGTTCAGCGAGCAGTACTTC. It yields the protein CASSSLTGFSEQYF. The entire variable domain, with the rest obtained from reference TRBV7-9 and TRBJ2-7, is as follows: DTGVSQNPRHKITKRGQNVTFRCDPISEHNRLYWYRQTLGQGPEFLTYFQNEAQLEKSRLLSDRFSAERPKGSFSTLEIQRTEQGDSAMYLCASSSLTGFSEQYFGPGTRLTVT.

The J gene is TRBJ2-7, the V gene TRBV2; possibly TRBD1 for D (5 bases). Per the germline V gene, CDR1 is SNHLY and CDR2 is FYNNEI. Trimming cost V 4 bases and J 4 bases, with 14 bases left between them. This CDR3 spans 14 amino acids. CDR3 in amino acids: CASSVIRVEYEQYF. DNA of the CDR3: TGTGCCAGCAGTGTAATCAGGGTGGAGTACGAGCAGTACTTC.

The chain has TRBV4-3 and TRBJ2-2, with 10 bases identical to TRBD2. The CDR3 sequence is 15 residues long. Germline V gene lookup returns CDR1 LGHNA and CDR2 YSLEER. V dropped 4 bases and J dropped 3; count of bases not matched to a gene: 2. The CDR3 DNA reads as TGCGCCAGCAGCCTGACTAGCGGGCACACCGGGGAGCTGTTTTTT. This encodes CASSLTSGHTGELFF.

The J gene is TRBJ1-2, the V gene TRBV4-2; D gene ambiguous. Germline V lookup: CDR1 LGHNA, CDR2 YNFKEQ. The CDR3 loop spans 14 amino acids. Trimming stripped 0 bases from V and 4 bases from J, with 9 bases between. In nucleotides, the CDR3 is TGTGCCAGCAGCCAAGATACGGTCGGCTATGGCTACACCTTC. This encodes CASSQDTVGYGYTF.

The genes are TRBV5-4 and TRBJ2-2; 9 positions agree with TRBD1. In germline, CDR1 is SGHNT, CDR2 YYREEE (reference sequence). The CDR3 totals 14 residues. J gave up 7 bases and V 5 bases, and 6 bases lay outside the gene matches. The CDR3: CASRTQGAGGELFF. CDR3 bases: TGTGCCAGCAGGACACAGGGGGCTGGCGGGGAGCTGTTTTTT. Full variable domain (missing parts from reference TRBV5-4 and TRBJ2-2): ETGVTQSPTHLIKTRGQQVTLRCSSQSGHNTVSWYQQALGQGPQFIFQYYREEENGRGNFPPRFSGLQFPNYSSELNVNALELDDSALYLCASRTQGAGGELFFGEGSRLTVL.